These 29 T cell receptor beta chains originate from one sample sequenced in a study of monozygotic twins with inflammatory bowel disease. TCRdb re-analyzed the 5' RACE reads; it lists each CDR3 protein once, without DNA. This repertoire includes 90,000 to 110,000 distinct CDR3 sequences. Source material: blood. The source is a human donor with ulcerative colitis or Crohn's disease, or a healthy co-twin of an affected twin (not recorded which).

The chain joins TRBV29-1 to TRBJ2-3; TCRdb returns TRBD2, unconfirmable since there is no DNA. Germline CDR1 reads SQVTM; CDR2 reads ANQGSEA. The CDR3 covers 17 residues. The CDR3: CSVEGARPSGTPDTQYF.

This chain links TRBV24-1 with TRBJ2-3; absent DNA, TCRdb's TRBD1 call cannot be checked. This CDR3 region has 17 residues. Per the germline V gene, CDR1 is KGHDR and CDR2 is SFDVKD. Here the CDR3 reads CATSDLRQGVEADTQYF.

The chain couples TRBV6-2 or TRBV6-3 to TRBJ1-5. There are 14 residues in the CDR3. Germline CDR1 reads MNHEY; CDR2 reads SVGEGT. The CDR3 region is CASRETTRFQPQHF.

The chain is built from TRBV24-1 and TRBJ2-1; the TCRdb D gene call, TRBD1, has no DNA to confirm it. The CDR3 is 16 amino acids. Germline V gene lookup returns CDR1 KGHDR and CDR2 SFDVKD. The CDR3: CATSDPPRQGLNEQFF.

The rearrangement joins TRBV28 to TRBJ2-1; TCRdb reports TRBD2, a call that lacks DNA to check it against. CDR3 size: 14 residues. The germline CDR1 and CDR2 sequences are MDHEN and SYDVKM. The CDR3 protein is CASSLTGGDNEQFF.

The CDR3 sequence: CASSFTGTGGAGIGTEAFF. The chain joins TRBV5-1 to TRBJ1-1; the TCRdb D gene call, TRBD1, has no DNA to confirm it. The CDR3 is 19 amino acids. Germline CDR1 and CDR2: SGHRS and YFSETQ.

The J gene is TRBJ1-1, the V gene TRBV19; TCRdb names TRBD1, which stays unverified in the absence of DNA. The CDR3 is made up of 13 amino acids. Per the germline V gene, CDR1 is LNHDA and CDR2 is SQIVND (reference sequence). The CDR3 loop reads CASSSYRGSEAFF.

The V gene is TRBV7-9, the J gene TRBJ2-1; TCRdb names TRBD1, which stays unverified in the absence of DNA. Germline CDR1 reads SEHNR; CDR2 reads FQNEAQ (reference sequence). This CDR3 is built from 13 residues. The CDR3 reads CASGPRGIHEQFF.

This chain connects TRBV7-8 to TRBJ2-1; the D gene TCRdb calls, TRBD1, cannot be checked with no DNA. Germline CDR1 reads SGHVS; CDR2 reads FQNEAQ. The CDR3 is made up of 16 amino acids. This CDR3 reads CVSSFSTGRSYNEQFF.

This chain connects TRBV10-3 to TRBJ1-6; as DNA is missing, the TRBD1 call by TCRdb cannot be tested. The CDR3 length is 15 residues. Germline CDR1 and CDR2: ENHRY and SYGVKD. The chain's CDR3 is CATGLGTSNNSPLHF.

J is TRBJ2-7 and V is TRBV9; the TRBD1 assignment by TCRdb is unverifiable without DNA. The CDR3 has 16 residues. Germline V gives CDR1 SGDLS, CDR2 YYNGEE. CDR3 region: CASSIAPGTGSYEQYF.

The chain employs TRBV19 and TRBJ1-5; TCRdb returns TRBD1, unconfirmable since there is no DNA. CDR3 length: 15 residues. CDR1 is LNHDA and CDR2 is SQIVND in the germline V gene (reference sequence). Here the CDR3 reads CASSIQTGVSQPQHF.

V and J are TRBV7-2 and TRBJ1-5. CDR1 is SGHTA, CDR2 FQGNSA, per germline. This CDR3 region has 15 residues. CDR3: CASSFLWQDDQPQHF.

The chain recombines TRBV20-1 with TRBJ2-1; TCRdb's D call of TRBD1 is untestable without DNA. Per germline, CDR1 DFQATT and CDR2 SNEGSKA (reference sequence). This CDR3 spans 14 amino acids. The CDR3: CSATPQGSYNEQFF.

This chain joins TRBV7-9 and TRBJ1-4. This CDR3 has 15 residues. Germline lookup yields CDR1 SEHNR and CDR2 FQNEAQ (reference sequence). The CDR3 here is CASSLGHERSEKLFF.

The V call is TRBV7-8, the J call TRBJ2-3. Germline CDR1 reads SGHVS; CDR2 reads FQNEAQ. The CDR3 consists of 12 residues. This chain's CDR3 is CASSLGPDTQYF.

The chain combines TRBV5-5 with TRBJ1-5; TCRdb's D gene call, TRBD1, goes unchecked for lack of DNA. CDR1 is SGHKS and CDR2 is YYEKEE in the germline V gene (reference sequence). The CDR3 extends over 15 amino acids. The CDR3 here is CASRRTGGNNQPQHF.

The CDR3 reads CASSPRREEGDTQYF. The V gene is TRBV18, the J gene TRBJ2-3. Germline CDR1 reads KGHSH; CDR2 reads LQKENI. This CDR3 region has 15 residues.

The chain is built from TRBV10-3 and TRBJ2-2; the D call from TCRdb, TRBD1, cannot be confirmed without DNA. CDR3 length: 12 residues. Per the germline V gene, CDR1 is ENHRY and CDR2 is SYGVKD. CDR3 protein: CALRGNTGELFF.

The chain joins TRBV4-1 to TRBJ2-7; the D call of TRBD1 rests on TCRdb alone, since no DNA is present to check it. CDR1 MGHRA and CDR2 YSYEKL come from the germline V gene. This CDR3 has 16 amino acids. The CDR3 loop reads CASSQSAGTGVYEQYF.

The chain carries TRBV5-1 and TRBJ2-3; the D call of TRBD2 rests on TCRdb alone, since no DNA is present to check it. The germline V gene has CDR1 SGHRS and CDR2 YFSETQ. The CDR3 totals 14 residues. The CDR3 reads CASSPRGRTDTQYF.

This sequence joins TRBV6-1 and TRBJ1-1; there is no DNA to check the TCRdb D call of TRBD1. Germline lookup yields CDR1 MNHNS and CDR2 SASEGT. The CDR3 spans 14 residues. The CDR3 region is CAITPRGGRGEAFF.

The chain has TRBV27 and TRBJ1-3; TCRdb selects TRBD1, and the lack of DNA leaves this call unchecked. CDR3 size: 16 residues. Looked up from germline, CDR1 is MNHEY and CDR2 is SMNVEV (reference sequence). CDR3 sequence: CASSSHDRFSGNTIYF.

The rearrangement uses TRBV29-1 and TRBJ1-1; TCRdb lists TRBD1, though no DNA is available to test this call. The germline gives CDR1 SQVTM, CDR2 ANQGSEA. CDR3 size: 14 residues. The CDR3 loop is CSVGLEGVNTEAFF.

The chain links TRBV20-1 to TRBJ2-5; the D call from TCRdb, TRBD1, cannot be confirmed without DNA. In germline, CDR1 is DFQATT, CDR2 SNEGSKA (reference sequence). The CDR3 runs 14 residues. The chain's CDR3 is CSTHPGPYQETQYF.

This chain connects TRBV5-1 to TRBJ2-1; the D gene TCRdb calls, TRBD1, cannot be checked with no DNA. CDR1 is SGHRS and CDR2 is YFSETQ in the germline V gene. The CDR3 loop spans 13 amino acids. The CDR3 region is CASSLERGNEQFF. The full variable domain, in which reference TRBV5-1 and TRBJ2-1 provide the parts outside the CDR3, is KAGVTQTPRYLIKTRGQQVTLSCSPISGHRSVSWYQQTPGQGLQFLFEYFSETQRNKGNFPGRFSGRQFSNSRSEMNVSTLELGDSALYLCASSLERGNEQFFGPGTRLTVL.

CDR3 residues: CASSLTSGNSYEQYF. The gene calls are TRBV7-9 and TRBJ2-7; as DNA is missing, the TRBD2 call by TCRdb cannot be tested. The germline gives CDR1 SEHNR, CDR2 FQNEAQ (reference sequence). The CDR3 totals 15 residues.

The V and J genes are TRBV12-3 or TRBV12-4 and TRBJ1-6; there is no DNA to check the TCRdb D call of TRBD1. The CDR3 length is 15 residues. CDR3 region: CASSLYRGRNSPLHF.

Here the CDR3 reads CASSLPASVYNEQFF. This chain joins TRBV11-2 and TRBJ2-1; TCRdb gives TRBD2 as the D gene, but with no DNA this cannot be confirmed. This CDR3 spans 15 amino acids. Per the germline V gene, CDR1 is SGHAT and CDR2 is FQNNGV.